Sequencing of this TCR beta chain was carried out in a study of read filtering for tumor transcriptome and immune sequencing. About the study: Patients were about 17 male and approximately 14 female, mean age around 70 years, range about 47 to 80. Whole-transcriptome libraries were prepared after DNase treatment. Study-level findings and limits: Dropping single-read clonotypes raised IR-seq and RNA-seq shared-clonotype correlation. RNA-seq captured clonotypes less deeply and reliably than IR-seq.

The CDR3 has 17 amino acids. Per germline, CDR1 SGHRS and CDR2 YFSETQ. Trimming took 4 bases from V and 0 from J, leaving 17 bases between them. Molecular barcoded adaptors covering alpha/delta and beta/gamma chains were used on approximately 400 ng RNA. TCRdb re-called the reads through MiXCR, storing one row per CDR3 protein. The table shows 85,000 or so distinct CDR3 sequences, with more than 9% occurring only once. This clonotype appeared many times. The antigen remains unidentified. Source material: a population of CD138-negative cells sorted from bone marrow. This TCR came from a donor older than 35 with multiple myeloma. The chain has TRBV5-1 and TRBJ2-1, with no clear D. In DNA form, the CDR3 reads TGCGCCAGCAGCGAGGACGGTCCCCCAAGCTCCTACAATGAGCAGTTCTTC. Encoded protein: CASSEDGPPSSYNEQFF.